This is a list of T cell receptor beta chains from one sample in a study of post-analysis software for immune sequencing data. TCRdb re-called the PCR reads through MiXCR, storing one row per CDR3 protein. The sample holds about 460,000 distinct CDR3 sequences, around 40% seen once. The specimen sequenced was blood. The source is a girl between 5 and 17 years old with multiple sclerosis. The CDR3 runs from the conserved cysteine through the conserved F or W. The D gene is left open where the match is weak. Rows may omit the clone size; those that give it use once, few, many or a size class.

d_gene,abundance,v_gene,j_gene,len,CDR3nt,CDR3aa
-,-,TRBV4-3,TRBJ1-6,16,TGCGCCAGCAGCCAAGGCAGGACAGAACATAATTCACCCCTCCACTTT,CASSQGRTEHNSPLHF
-,-,TRBV9,TRBJ2-7,15,TGTGCCAGCAGCGTAGGAGAACAGGGAGCATACGAGCAGTACTTC,CASSVGEQGAYEQYF
-,-,TRBV12-3/TRBV12-4,TRBJ1-1,15,TGTGCCAGCAGTCCCTCTTGGGGGGGCGGTACTGAAGCTTTCTTT,CASSPSWGGGTEAFF
-,-,TRBV10-1,TRBJ2-3,15,TGCGCCAGCAGTGAGGGGATCGGGAGCACTGATACGCAGTATTTT,CASSEGIGSTDTQYF
TRBD1,-,TRBV5-1,TRBJ1-5,18,TGCGCCAGCAGCTCGACGGACAGGGGCCGAGGAGGAAATCAGCCCCAGCATTTT,CASSSTDRGRGGNQPQHF
-,-,TRBV7-9,TRBJ2-1,12,TGCGCCAGCAGCACCCCCGTCGGGTACCAGTTCTTC,CASSTPVGYQFF
-,few,TRBV7-8,TRBJ1-2,15,TGTGCCAGCAGCCCCTCCCTGGGGAACGCCTATGGCTACACCTTC,CASSPSLGNAYGYTF
-,-,TRBV7-6,TRBJ2-1,15,TGTGCCAGCAGCCTAAGGACGGACCGAGACAATGAGCAGTTCTTC,CASSLRTDRDNEQFF
TRBD1,-,TRBV27,TRBJ2-7,13,TGTGCCAGCAGCTACAGGGGGCGGAACGAGCAGTACTTC,CASSYRGRNEQYF
-,-,TRBV28,TRBJ1-6,14,TGTGCCAGCAGTACACAGGGAGTAAATTCACCCCTCCACTTT,CASSTQGVNSPLHF
-,-,TRBV10-3,TRBJ2-7,19,TGTGCCATCAGTGAGTCTTCCTACCACCTCTTTACCCCAACCTACGAGCAGTACTTC,CAISESSYHLFTPTYEQYF
-,few,TRBV19,TRBJ2-3,15,TGTGCCAGTACCATCGGGTGGGACACGAGAGATACGCAGTATTTT,CASTIGWDTRDTQYF
-,-,TRBV7-9,TRBJ1-5,15,TGTGCCAGCAGTCGCGGGGACGGGGGAAATCAGCCCCAGCATTTT,CASSRGDGGNQPQHF
TRBD1,few,TRBV9,TRBJ2-7,14,TGTGCCAGCAGCCCGGGACAGCGTCCCTACGAGCAGTACTTC,CASSPGQRPYEQYF
-,-,TRBV6-5,TRBJ1-1,14,TGTGCCAGCAGTGCGGCCCAGGGGAGGACTGAAGCTTTCTTT,CASSAAQGRTEAFF
TRBD2,-,TRBV28,TRBJ2-1,14,TGTGCCAGCTCCGGGACTAGCGGTCCAAATGAGCAGTTCTTC,CASSGTSGPNEQFF
-,-,TRBV7-8,TRBJ2-7,13,TGTGCCAGCAGCTTAGGGACGTTGGCAATTCAGTACTTC,CASSLGTLAIQYF
-,-,TRBV9,TRBJ2-7,15,TGTGCCAGCAGCAGGCGGACAGAGAGCCCCTACGAGCAGTACTTC,CASSRRTESPYEQYF
-,-,TRBV28,TRBJ2-3,19,TGTGCCAGCGATAGAGGAGATTATGTGAGTGGGAGGTCCTTAGATACGCAGTATTTT,CASDRGDYVSGRSLDTQYF
TRBD2,-,TRBV7-9,TRBJ2-1,15,TGTGCCAGCAGCTTTAGCGGGAGTTTTTACAATGAGCAGTTCTTC,CASSFSGSFYNEQFF
TRBD1,many,TRBV5-1,TRBJ2-7,14,TGCGCCAGCAGCTGGGACAGGCCATCCTACGAGCAGTACTTC,CASSWDRPSYEQYF
-,-,TRBV4-2,TRBJ2-5,14,TGTGCCAGCAGCCAAGGTTTGCAGGGGTGGACCCAGTACTTC,CASSQGLQGWTQYF
TRBD1,-,TRBV12-3/TRBV12-4,TRBJ1-1,15,TGTGCCAGCAGTTTAGGGACAGGGGGAAACACTGAAGCTTTCTTT,CASSLGTGGNTEAFF
-,-,TRBV6-2/TRBV6-3,TRBJ1-2,12,TGTGCCAGCAGGCAGGATAACTATGGCTACACCTTC,CASRQDNYGYTF
-,few,TRBV7-9,TRBJ1-1,14,TGTGCCAGCAGCTCCCGGGACGGGAACACTGAAGCTTTCTTT,CASSSRDGNTEAFF
-,-,TRBV9,TRBJ1-2,14,TGTGCCAGCAGCGTAGAAGCAGGGATCTATGGCTACACCTTC,CASSVEAGIYGYTF
TRBD2,few,TRBV7-9,TRBJ2-1,16,TGTGCCAGCAGCTTAGCGTGGCGGGAGATCTACAATGAGCAGTTCTTC,CASSLAWREIYNEQFF
TRBD2,few,TRBV5-1,TRBJ2-1,14,TGCGCCAGCCGGGGACTAGCGGGGGACAATGAGCAGTTCTTC,CASRGLAGDNEQFF
-,-,TRBV24-1,TRBJ2-3,15,TGTGCCACCAGTGACCCAACCGCAGGTTCAGATACGCAGTATTTT,CATSDPTAGSDTQYF
-,-,TRBV28,TRBJ1-2,14,TGTGCCACCCGCACGGTCCGACCCAACTATGGCTACACCTTC,CATRTVRPNYGYTF
TRBD2,few,TRBV20-1,TRBJ2-7,15,TGCAGTGCTGGAGACCCCGGGACTAAGAGCTACGAGCAGTACTTC,CSAGDPGTKSYEQYF
-,-,TRBV27,TRBJ1-2,12,-,CASSFGQGAHTF
-,-,TRBV12-3/TRBV12-4,TRBJ1-1,13,TGTGCCAGCAGTACCACAGTGGTAACTGAAGCTTTCTTT,CASSTTVVTEAFF
-,-,TRBV7-9,TRBJ1-1,14,TGTGCCAGCAGGCAGGGGACTCAGGACACTGAAGCTTTCTTT,CASRQGTQDTEAFF